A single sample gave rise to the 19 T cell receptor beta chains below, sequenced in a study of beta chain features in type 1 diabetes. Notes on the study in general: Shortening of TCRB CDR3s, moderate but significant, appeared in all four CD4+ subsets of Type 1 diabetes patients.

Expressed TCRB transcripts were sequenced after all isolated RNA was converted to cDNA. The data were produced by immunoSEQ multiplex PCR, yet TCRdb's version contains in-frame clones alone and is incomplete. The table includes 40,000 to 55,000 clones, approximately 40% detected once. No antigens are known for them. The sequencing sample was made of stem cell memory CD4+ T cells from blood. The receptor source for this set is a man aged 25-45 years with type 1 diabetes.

The CDR3 region has the DNA TGTGCCAGCAGTTTATTCCGGGACTATGGCTACACCTTC. This gives the protein CASSLFRDYGYTF. The chain has TRBV28 and TRBJ1-2; no clear D. The CDR3 is 13 residues long. CDR1 and CDR2 from the germline V gene are MDHEN and SYDVKM. V was pared by 1 base and J by 3 bases, with 6 bases between.

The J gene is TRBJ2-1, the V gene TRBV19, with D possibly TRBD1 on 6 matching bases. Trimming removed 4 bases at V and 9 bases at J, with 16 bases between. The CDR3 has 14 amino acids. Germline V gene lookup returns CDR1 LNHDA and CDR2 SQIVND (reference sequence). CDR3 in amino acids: CASSNTRGSTEQFF. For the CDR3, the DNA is TGTGCCAGTAGTAATACTAGGGGGTCGACTGAGCAGTTCTTC.

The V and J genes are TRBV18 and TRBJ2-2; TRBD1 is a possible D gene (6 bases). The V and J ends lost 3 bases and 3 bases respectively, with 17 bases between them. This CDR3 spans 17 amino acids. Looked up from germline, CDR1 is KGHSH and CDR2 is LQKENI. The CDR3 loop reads CASSPIEGEPHTGELFF. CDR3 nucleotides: TGTGCCAGCTCACCTATAGAGGGGGAGCCCCACACCGGGGAGCTGTTTTTT.

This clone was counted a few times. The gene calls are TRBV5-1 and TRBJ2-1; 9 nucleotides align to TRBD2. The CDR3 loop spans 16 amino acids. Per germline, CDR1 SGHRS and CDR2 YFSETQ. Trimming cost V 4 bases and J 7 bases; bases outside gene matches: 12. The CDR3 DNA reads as TGCGCCAGCAGCCCCGGGGGTAGCGGGAGACTAAATGAGCAGTTCTTC. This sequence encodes CASSPGGSGRLNEQFF. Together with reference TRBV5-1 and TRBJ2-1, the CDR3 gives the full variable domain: KAGVTQTPRYLIKTRGQQVTLSCSPISGHRSVSWYQQTPGQGLQFLFEYFSETQRNKGNFPGRFSGRQFSNSRSEMNVSTLELGDSALYLCASSPGGSGRLNEQFFGPGTRLTVL.

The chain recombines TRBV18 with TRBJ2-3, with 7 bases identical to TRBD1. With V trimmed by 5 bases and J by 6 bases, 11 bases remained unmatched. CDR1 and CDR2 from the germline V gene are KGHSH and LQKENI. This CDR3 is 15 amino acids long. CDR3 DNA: TGTGCCAGCTCAATCGACAGGGTTCAATGGGATACGCAGTATTTT. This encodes CASSIDRVQWDTQYF.

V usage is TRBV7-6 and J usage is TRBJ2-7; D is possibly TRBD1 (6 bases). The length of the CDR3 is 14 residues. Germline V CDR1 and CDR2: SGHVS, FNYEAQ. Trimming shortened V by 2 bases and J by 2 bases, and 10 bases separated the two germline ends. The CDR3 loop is CASSLLGGPYEQYF. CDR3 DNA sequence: TGTGCCAGCAGCTTATTAGGGGGTCCCTACGAGCAGTACTTC.

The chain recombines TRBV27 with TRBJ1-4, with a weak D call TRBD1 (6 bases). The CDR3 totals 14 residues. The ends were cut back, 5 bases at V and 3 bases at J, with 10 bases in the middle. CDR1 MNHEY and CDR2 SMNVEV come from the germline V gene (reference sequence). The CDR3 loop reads CASSRQEPNEKLFF. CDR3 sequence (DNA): TGTGCCAGCAGTCGACAGGAACCTAATGAAAAACTGTTTTTT.

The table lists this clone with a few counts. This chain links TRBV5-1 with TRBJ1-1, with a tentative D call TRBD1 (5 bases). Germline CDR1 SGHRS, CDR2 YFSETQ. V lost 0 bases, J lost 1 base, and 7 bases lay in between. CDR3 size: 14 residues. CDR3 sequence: CASSLGGGNTEAFF. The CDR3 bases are TGCGCCAGCAGCTTGGGGGGCGGGAACACTGAAGCTTTCTTT.

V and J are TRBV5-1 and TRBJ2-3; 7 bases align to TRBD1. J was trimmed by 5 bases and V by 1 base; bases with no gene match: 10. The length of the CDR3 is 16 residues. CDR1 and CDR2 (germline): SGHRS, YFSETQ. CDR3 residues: CASSLIPTGVGDTQYF. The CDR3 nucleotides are TGCGCCAGCAGCTTGATTCCAACAGGGGTCGGAGATACGCAGTATTTT.

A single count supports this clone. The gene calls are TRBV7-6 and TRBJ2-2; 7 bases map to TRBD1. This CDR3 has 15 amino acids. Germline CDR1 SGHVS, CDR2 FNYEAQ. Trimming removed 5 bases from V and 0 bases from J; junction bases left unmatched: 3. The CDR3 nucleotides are TGTGCCAGCAGCATACAGGGGACGAACACCGGGGAGCTGTTTTTT. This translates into CASSIQGTNTGELFF.

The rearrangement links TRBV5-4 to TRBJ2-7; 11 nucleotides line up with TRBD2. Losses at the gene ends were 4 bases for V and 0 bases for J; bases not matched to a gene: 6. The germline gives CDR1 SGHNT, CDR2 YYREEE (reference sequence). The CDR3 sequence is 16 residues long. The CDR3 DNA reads TGTGCCAGCAGCCGCGGGACTAGCGGTAGCTCCTACGAGCAGTACTTC. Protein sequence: CASSRGTSGSSYEQYF.

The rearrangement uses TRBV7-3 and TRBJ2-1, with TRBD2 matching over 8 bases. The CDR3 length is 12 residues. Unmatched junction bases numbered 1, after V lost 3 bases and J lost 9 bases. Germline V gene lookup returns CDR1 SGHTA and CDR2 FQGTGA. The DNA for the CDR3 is TGTGCCAGCAGCTTTCGGGAGGGTGAGCAGTTCTTC. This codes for CASSFREGEQFF. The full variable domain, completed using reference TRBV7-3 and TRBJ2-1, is GAGVSQTPSNKVTEKGKYVELRCDPISGHTALYWYRQSLGQGPEFLIYFQGTGAADDSGLPNDRFFAVRPEGSVSTLKIQRTERGDSAVYLCASSFREGEQFFGPGTRLTVL.

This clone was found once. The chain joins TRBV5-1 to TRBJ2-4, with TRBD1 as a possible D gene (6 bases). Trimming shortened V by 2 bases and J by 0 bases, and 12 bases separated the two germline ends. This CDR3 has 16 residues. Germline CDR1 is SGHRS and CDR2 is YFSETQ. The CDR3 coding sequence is TGCGCCAGCAGCTTAGACGACAGGCTAGCCAAAAACATTCAGTACTTC. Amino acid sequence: CASSLDDRLAKNIQYF.

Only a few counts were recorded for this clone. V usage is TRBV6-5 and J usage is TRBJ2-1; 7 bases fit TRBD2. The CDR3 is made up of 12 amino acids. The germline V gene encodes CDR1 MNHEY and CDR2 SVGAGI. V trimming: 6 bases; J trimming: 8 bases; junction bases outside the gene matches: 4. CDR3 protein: CASRGSGYEQFF. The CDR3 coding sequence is TGTGCCAGCAGGGGTAGCGGGTATGAGCAGTTCTTC.

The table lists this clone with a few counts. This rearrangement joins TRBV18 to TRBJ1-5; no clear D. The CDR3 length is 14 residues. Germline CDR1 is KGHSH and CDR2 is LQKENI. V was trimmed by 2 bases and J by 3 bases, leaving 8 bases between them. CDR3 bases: TGTGCCAGCTCACCAAGCGGTTTCAATCAGCCCCAGCATTTT. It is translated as CASSPSGFNQPQHF.

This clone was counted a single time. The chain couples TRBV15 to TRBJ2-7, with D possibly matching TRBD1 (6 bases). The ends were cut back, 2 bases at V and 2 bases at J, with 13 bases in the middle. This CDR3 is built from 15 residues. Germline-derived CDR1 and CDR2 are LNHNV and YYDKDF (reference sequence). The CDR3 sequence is CATSRLREGAYEQYF. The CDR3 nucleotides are TGTGCCACCAGCAGACTACGCGAGGGGGCCTACGAGCAGTACTTC.

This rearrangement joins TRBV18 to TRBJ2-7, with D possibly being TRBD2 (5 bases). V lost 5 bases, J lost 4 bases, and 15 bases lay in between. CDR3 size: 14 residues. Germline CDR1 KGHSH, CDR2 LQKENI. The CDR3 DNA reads TGTGCCAGCTCATCACTAGAGGATAGGTACGAGCAGTACTTC. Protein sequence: CASSSLEDRYEQYF.

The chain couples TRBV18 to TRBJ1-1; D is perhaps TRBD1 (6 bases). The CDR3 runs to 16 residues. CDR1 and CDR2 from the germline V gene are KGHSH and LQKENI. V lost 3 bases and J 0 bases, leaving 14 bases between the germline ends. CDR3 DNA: TGTGCCAGCTCACCTTCTCCGGGACATATGAACACTGAAGCTTTCTTT. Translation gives CASSPSPGHMNTEAFF.

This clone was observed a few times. Here the CDR3 DNA reads TGTGCCAGCAGCCCACGAGCCCCCAACCGCTCTGGGGCCAACGTCCTGACTTTC. As protein: CASSPRAPNRSGANVLTF. The rearrangement joins TRBV7-2 to TRBJ2-6; D not certain. Deletions cut 5 bases from V and 0 bases from J, with 17 bases between. This CDR3 has 18 amino acids. Per germline, CDR1 SGHTA and CDR2 FQGNSA.